This record concerns one T cell receptor beta chain sequence. TCRdb analysed the 5' RACE reads with MiXCR anew, one entry per CDR3 protein. The sample shows 38,000 or so distinct CDR3 sequences, 4% to 5.5% of them seen only once. This entry belongs to a study of T cells of healthy individuals. Trimming at V came to 5 bases and at J to 4 bases, leaving 5 bases not matched to a gene. The CDR3 length is 13 residues. Germline V gene sequence: CDR1 SGHNT, CDR2 YYREEE (reference sequence). V gene TRBV5-4 combines with J gene TRBJ1-1; 7 nucleotides match TRBD1. This sequence was found in a human donor in good health. The CDR3 loop reads CASRSTGLTEAFF. The CDR3 DNA follows: TGTGCCAGCAGGTCGACAGGGCTCACTGAAGCTTTCTTT.